This T cell receptor (beta chain) was captured in a study of T cells in Graves' hyperthyroidism and ophthalmopathy. From RNA transcripts, TCR beta CDR3 regions were amplified. A first-round RT-PCR of the TCR CDR3 used the HTBI primer set. TCRdb analysed the multiplex PCR reads with MiXCR anew, one entry per CDR3 protein. The data show hundreds of thousands of distinct CDR3 sequences, about a sixth seen once. Many counts were recorded for this clonotype. Trimming removed 5 bases from V and 5 bases from J, with 15 bases in between. The CDR3 totals 14 residues. Germline CDR1 reads SGHAT; CDR2 reads FQNNGV.

Material for sequencing was blood. The sequence was collected from a woman in her 30s with Graves' hyperthyroidism. The rearrangement joins TRBV11-2 to TRBJ1-2, with D possibly TRBD1 on 5 matching bases. The CDR3 nucleotides read TGTGCCAGCAGCGTCGACAGCCGAACTTATGGCTACACCTTC. Residues: CASSVDSRTYGYTF.